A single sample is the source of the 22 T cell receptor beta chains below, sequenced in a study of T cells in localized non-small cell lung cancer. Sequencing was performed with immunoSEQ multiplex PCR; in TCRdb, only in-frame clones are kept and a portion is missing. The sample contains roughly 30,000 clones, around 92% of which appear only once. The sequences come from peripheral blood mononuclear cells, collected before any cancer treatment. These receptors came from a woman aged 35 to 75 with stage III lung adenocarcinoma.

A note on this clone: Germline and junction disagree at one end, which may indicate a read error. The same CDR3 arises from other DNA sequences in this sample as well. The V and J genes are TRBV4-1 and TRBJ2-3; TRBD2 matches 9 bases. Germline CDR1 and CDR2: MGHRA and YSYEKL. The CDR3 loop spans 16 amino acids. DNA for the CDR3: TGTGCCAGCACCAAGACAGCGGGAGGCGCCGAGGATACGCAGTATTTT. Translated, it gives CASTKTAGGAEDTQYF.

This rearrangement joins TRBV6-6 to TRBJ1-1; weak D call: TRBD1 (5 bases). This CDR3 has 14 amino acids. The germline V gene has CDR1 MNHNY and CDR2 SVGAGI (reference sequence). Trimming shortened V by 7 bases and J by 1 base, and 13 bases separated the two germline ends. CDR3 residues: CASTYRQTNTEAFF. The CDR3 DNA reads TGTGCCAGCACCTACCGACAGACGAACACTGAAGCTTTCTTT.

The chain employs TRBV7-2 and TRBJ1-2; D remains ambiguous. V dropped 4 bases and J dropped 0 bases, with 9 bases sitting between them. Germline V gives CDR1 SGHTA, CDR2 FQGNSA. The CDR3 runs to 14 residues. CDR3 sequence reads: CASSSTTSNYGYTF. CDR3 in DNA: TGTGCCAGCAGCTCGACAACTTCTAACTATGGCTACACCTTC.

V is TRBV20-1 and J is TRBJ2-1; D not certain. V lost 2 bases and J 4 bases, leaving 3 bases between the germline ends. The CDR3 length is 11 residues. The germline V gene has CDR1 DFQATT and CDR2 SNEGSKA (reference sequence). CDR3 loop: CSARQYNEQFF. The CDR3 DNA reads TGCAGTGCTAGACAGTACAATGAGCAGTTCTTC.

The CDR3 spells CASSQDLARADTQYF. The CDR3 DNA reads as TGTGCCAGCAGCCAAGATCTGGCTAGAGCAGATACGCAGTATTTT. The V and J genes are TRBV4-2 and TRBJ2-3; D ambiguous. This CDR3 has 15 amino acids. Germline CDR1 reads LGHNA; CDR2 reads YNFKEQ. Trimming pared 0 bases from V and 4 bases from J, leaving 11 bases between.

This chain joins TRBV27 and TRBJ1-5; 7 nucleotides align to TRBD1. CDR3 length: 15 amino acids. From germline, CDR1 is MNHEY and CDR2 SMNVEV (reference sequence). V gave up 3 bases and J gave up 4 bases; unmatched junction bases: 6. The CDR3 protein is CASSFRQGGNQPQHF. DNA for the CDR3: TGTGCCAGCAGTTTTCGTCAGGGGGGGAATCAGCCCCAGCATTTT.

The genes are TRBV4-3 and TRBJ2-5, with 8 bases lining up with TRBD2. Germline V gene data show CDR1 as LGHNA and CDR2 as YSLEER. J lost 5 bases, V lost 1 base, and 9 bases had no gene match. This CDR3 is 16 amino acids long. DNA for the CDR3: TGCGCCAGCAGCCAAGGGGCTAGCGGGTTCGATGAGACCCAGTACTTC. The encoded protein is CASSQGASGFDETQYF.

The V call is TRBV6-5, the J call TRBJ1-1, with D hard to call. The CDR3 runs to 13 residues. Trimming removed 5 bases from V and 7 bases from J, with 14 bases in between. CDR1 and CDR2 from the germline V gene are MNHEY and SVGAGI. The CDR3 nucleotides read TGTGCCAGCAGTGATGAGGGCTCGGGTGAAGCTTTCTTT. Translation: CASSDEGSGEAFF.

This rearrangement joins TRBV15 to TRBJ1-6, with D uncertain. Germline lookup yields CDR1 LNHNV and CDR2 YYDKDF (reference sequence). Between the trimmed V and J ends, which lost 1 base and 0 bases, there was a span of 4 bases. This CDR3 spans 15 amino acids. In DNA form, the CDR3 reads TGTGCCACCAGCAGAGGGGACTCCTATAATTCACCCCTCCACTTT. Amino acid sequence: CATSRGDSYNSPLHF.

CDR3 protein: CASSRVHGQDTEQFF. The CDR3 nucleotides are TGCGCCAGCAGCCGGGTCCATGGACAAGATACTGAGCAGTTCTTC. This rearrangement joins TRBV4-3 to TRBJ2-1, with D perhaps matching TRBD1 (5 bases). Germline V gene lookup returns CDR1 LGHNA and CDR2 YSLEER. The V end lost 4 bases, the J end lost 9 bases, and 19 bases lay between the germline ends. This CDR3 comprises 15 residues.

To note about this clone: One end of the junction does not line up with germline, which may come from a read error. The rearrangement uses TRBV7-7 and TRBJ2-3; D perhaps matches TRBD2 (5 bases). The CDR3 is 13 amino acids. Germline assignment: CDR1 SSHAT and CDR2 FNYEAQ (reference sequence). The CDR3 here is CASSVGEKDTQYF. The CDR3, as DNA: TGTGCTAGCAGCGTCGGGGAGAAGGATACGCAGTATTTT.

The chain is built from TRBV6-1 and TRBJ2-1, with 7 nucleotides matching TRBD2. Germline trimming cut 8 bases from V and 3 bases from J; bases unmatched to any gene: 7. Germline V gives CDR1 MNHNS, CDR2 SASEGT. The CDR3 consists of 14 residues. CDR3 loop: CASLTSAYYNEQFF. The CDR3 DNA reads TGTGCCAGCCTCACTAGCGCCTACTACAATGAGCAGTTCTTC.

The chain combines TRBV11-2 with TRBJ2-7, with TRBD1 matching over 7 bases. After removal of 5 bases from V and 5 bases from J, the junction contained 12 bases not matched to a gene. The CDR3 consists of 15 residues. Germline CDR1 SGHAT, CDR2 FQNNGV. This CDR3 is CASSRPWEQGNEQYF. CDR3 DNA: TGTGCCAGCAGCCGCCCTTGGGAACAGGGGAACGAGCAGTACTTC.

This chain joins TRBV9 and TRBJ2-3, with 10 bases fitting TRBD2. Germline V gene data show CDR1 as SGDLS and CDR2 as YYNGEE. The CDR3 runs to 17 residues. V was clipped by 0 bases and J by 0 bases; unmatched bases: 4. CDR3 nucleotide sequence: TGTGCCAGCAGCGTAGGGCTAGCGGGGGCTAGCACAGATACGCAGTATTTT. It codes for CASSVGLAGASTDTQYF.

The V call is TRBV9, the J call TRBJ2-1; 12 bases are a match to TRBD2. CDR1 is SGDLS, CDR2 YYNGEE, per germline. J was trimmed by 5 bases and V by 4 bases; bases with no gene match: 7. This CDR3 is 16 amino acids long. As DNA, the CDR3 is TGTGCCAGCAGCCTATGGACTAGCGGGGCTAACAATGAGCAGTTCTTC. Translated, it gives CASSLWTSGANNEQFF. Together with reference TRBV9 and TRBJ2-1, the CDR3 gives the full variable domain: DSGVTQTPKHLITATGQRVTLRCSPRSGDLSVYWYQQSLDQGLQFLIQYYNGEERAKGNILERFSAQQFPDLHSELNLSSLELGDSALYFCASSLWTSGANNEQFFGPGTRLTVL.

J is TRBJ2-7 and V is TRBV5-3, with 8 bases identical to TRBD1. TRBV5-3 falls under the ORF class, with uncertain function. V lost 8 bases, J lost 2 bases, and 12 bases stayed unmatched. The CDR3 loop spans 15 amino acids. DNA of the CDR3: TGTGCCAGCAGCGTCCGGGACAGGCCTCCCTACGAGCAGTACTTC. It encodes CASSVRDRPPYEQYF.

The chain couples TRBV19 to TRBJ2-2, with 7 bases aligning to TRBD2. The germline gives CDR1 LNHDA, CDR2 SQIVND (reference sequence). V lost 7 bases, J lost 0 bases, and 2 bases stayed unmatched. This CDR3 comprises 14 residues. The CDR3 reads CASTGLANTGELFF. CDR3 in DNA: TGTGCCAGTACTGGACTAGCGAACACCGGGGAGCTGTTTTTT.

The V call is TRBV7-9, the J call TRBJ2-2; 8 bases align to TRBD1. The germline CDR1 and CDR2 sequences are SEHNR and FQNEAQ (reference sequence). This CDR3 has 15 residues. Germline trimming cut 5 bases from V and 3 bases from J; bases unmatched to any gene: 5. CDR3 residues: CASSRQGTDTGELFF. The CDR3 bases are TGTGCCAGCAGCCGACAGGGGACGGACACCGGGGAGCTGTTTTTT.

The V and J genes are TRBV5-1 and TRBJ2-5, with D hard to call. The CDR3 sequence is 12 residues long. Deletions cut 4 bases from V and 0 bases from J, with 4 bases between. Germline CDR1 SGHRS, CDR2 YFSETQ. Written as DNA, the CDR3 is TGCGCCAGCAGCCCGGACCAAGAGACCCAGTACTTC. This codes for CASSPDQETQYF. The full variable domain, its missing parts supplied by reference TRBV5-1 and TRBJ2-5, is KAGVTQTPRYLIKTRGQQVTLSCSPISGHRSVSWYQQTPGQGLQFLFEYFSETQRNKGNFPGRFSGRQFSNSRSEMNVSTLELGDSALYLCASSPDQETQYFGPGTRLLVL.

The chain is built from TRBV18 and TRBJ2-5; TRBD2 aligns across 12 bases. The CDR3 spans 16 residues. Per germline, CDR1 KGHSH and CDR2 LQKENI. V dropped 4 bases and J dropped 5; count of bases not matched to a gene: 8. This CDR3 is CASSRRLAGAEETQYF. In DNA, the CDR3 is TGTGCCAGCTCACGAAGACTAGCGGGAGCCGAGGAGACCCAGTACTTC.

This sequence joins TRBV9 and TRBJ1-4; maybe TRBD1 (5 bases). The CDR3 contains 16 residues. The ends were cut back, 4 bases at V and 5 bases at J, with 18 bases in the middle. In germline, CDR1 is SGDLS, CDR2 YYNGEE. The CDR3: CASSPPGRGANEKLFF. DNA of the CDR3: TGTGCCAGCAGCCCCCCCGGGAGGGGCGCAAATGAAAAACTGTTTTTT.

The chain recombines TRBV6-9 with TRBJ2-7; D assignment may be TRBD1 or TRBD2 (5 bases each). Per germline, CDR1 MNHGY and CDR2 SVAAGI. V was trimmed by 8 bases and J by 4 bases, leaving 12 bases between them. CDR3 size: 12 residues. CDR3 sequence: CASVGVPYEQYF. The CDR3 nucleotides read TGTGCCAGCGTGGGGGTTCCTTACGAGCAGTACTTC.